The clone carrying this T cell receptor (beta chain) was picked up a small number of times. Its antigen is as yet unknown. Data came from immunoSEQ multiplex PCR; TCRdb stores just in-frame clones and leaves some out. Here the sample spans some 1,100,000 clones, roughly 74% being singletons. The CDR3 has 11 amino acids. The sample is drawn from a study of shared clonotypes between healthy human individuals. Study observations and caveats: Sequencing of the sorted subsets was shown by rarefaction to be incomplete despite large depth.

Sequencing used memory CD4+ T cells from PBMCs. Described subset: CD45RA-negative fraction. The chain joins TRBV21-1 to TRBJ1-5. TRBV21-1 has pseudogene status. The clonotype was recovered from a man aged 18 to 29 in good health. Some clones in this sample may be carry-over from other donors' samples. The CDR3 DNA reads as TGTGCCAGCAGCAATAATCAGCCCCAGCATTTT. This gives the protein CASSNNQPQHF.